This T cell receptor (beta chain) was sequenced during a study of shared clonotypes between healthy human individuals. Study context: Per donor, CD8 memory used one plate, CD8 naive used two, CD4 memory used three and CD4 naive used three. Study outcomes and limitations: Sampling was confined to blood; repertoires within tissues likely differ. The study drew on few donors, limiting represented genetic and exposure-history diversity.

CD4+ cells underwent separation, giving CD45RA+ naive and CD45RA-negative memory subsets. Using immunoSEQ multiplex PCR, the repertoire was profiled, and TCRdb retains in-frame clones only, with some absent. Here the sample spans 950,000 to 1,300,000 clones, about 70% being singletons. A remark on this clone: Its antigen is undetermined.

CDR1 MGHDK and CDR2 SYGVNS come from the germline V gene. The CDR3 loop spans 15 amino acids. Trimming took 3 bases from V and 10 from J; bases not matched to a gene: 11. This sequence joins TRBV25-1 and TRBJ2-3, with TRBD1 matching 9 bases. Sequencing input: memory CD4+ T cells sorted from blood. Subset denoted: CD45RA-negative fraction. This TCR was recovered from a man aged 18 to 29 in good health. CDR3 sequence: CASSDSGTGRYSQYF. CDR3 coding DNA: TGTGCCAGCAGTGACTCCGGGACAGGGAGATATTCGCAGTATTTT.